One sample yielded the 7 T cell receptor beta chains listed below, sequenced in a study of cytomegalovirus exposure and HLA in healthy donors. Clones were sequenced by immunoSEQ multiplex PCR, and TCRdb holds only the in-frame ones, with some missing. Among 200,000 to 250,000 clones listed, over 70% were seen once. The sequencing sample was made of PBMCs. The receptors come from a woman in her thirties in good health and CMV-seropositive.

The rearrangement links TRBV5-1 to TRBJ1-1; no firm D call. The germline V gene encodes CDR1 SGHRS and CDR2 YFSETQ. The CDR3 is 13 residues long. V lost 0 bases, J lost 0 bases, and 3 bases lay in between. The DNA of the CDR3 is TGCGCCAGCAGCTTGGAATTGAACACTGAAGCTTTCTTT. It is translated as CASSLELNTEAFF.

In nucleotides, the CDR3 is TGTGCCAGCGCCACAGGGGCGGCTGAAGCTTTCTTT. Encoded protein: CASATGAAEAFF. The chain is built from TRBV27 and TRBJ1-1; TRBD1 agrees at 7 bases. Germline V gene lookup returns CDR1 MNHEY and CDR2 SMNVEV (reference sequence). The CDR3 contains 12 residues. The V segment lost 8 bases and the J segment 6 bases; nucleotides outside the gene matches: 6.

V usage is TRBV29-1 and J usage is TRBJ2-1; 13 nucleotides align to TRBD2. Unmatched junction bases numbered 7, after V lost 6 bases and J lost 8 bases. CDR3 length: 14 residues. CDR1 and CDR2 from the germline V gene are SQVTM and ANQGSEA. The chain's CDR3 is CSVSTSGRAYEQFF. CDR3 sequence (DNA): TGCAGCGTGTCTACTAGCGGGAGGGCCTATGAGCAGTTCTTC.

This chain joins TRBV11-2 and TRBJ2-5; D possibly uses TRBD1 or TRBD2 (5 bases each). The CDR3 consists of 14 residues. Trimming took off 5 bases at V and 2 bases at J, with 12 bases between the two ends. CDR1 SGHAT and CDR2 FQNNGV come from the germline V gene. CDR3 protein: CASSRGAQQETQYF. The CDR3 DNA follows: TGTGCCAGCAGCCGAGGGGCCCAACAAGAGACCCAGTACTTC.

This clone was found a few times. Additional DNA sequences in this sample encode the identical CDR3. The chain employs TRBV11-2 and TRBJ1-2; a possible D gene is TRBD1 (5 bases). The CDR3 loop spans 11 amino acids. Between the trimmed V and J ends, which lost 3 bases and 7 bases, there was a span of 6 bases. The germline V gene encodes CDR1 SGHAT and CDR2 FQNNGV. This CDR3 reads CASSLGGGYTF. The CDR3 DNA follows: TGTGCCAGCAGCTTGGGGGGTGGCTACACCTTC.

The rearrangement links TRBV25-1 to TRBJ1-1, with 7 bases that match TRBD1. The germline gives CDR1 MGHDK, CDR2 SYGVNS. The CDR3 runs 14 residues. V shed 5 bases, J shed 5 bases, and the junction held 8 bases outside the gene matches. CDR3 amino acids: CASSKGDSETEAFF. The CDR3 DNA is TGTGCCAGCAGTAAGGGGGACAGTGAGACTGAAGCTTTCTTT.

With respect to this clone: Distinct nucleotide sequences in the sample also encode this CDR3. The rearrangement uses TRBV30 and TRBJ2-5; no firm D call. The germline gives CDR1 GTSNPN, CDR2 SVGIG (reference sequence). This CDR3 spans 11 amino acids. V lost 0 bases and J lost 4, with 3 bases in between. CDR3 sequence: CAWSVTETQYF. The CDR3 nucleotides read TGTGCCTGGAGTGTAACAGAGACCCAGTACTTC.